This T cell receptor (beta chain) comes out of a study of shared clonotypes between healthy human individuals. Germline CDR1 SEHNR, CDR2 FQNEAQ (reference sequence). The CDR3 has 14 amino acids. V trimming: 3 bases; J trimming: 5 bases; junction bases outside the gene matches: 2. HIV-negative, healthy adults without recent acute infections or vaccinations were the donors. The assay was immunoSEQ multiplex PCR, and TCRdb's table has in-frame clones only and misses some. The sample holds 740,000 or so clones, around 78% seen once. This sequence joins TRBV7-9 and TRBJ2-1, with 9 bases aligning to TRBD2. Sample: memory CD4+ T cells sorted from blood. Specified subset: CD45RA-negative fraction. The source of this sequence is a woman in her 30s in good health. The CDR3 DNA is TGTGCCAGCAGCTTGGGACTAGCCGACAATGAGCAGTTCTTC. The encoded protein is CASSLGLADNEQFF.